The next 20 T cell receptor beta chains were all read from a single sample in a study of shared clonotypes between healthy human individuals. TCRdb's copy holds only in-frame clones and misses some; the assay was immunoSEQ multiplex PCR. The sample lists about 980,000 clones, 60% to 85% seen once, with approximately 1.5% in the top ten. The material sequenced was memory CD4+ T cells sorted from blood. The subset here: CD45RA-negative fraction. The receptors here all came from a man aged 18 to 30 in good health.

The chain joins TRBV7-9 to TRBJ2-5; tentatively, D is TRBD2 (6 bases). The V gene's germline CDR1 is SEHNR and CDR2 FQNEAQ (reference sequence). The CDR3 runs 16 residues. Between the trimmed V and J ends, which lost 2 bases and 5 bases, there was a span of 18 bases. CDR3 coding DNA: TGTGCCAGCAGCTTACTTTCGGGAGTCGTAGGTGAGACCCAGTACTTC. Its translation: CASSLLSGVVGETQYF.

The gene calls are TRBV18 and TRBJ1-5; tentative D call: TRBD1 (6 bases). Germline assignment: CDR1 KGHSH and CDR2 LQKENI. The length of the CDR3 is 13 residues. V was trimmed by 4 bases and J by 4 bases, leaving 8 bases between them. CDR3 sequence: CASSQGVNQPQHF. The CDR3 coding sequence is TGTGCCAGCTCACAGGGGGTAAATCAGCCCCAGCATTTT.

The gene calls are TRBV30 and TRBJ1-4; D gene ambiguous. The germline V gene has CDR1 GTSNPN and CDR2 SVGIG (reference sequence). The V end was cut by 0 bases, the J end by 8 bases, with 4 bases between. This CDR3 has 11 amino acids. The CDR3: CAWSVQEKLFF. The CDR3, as DNA: TGTGCCTGGAGTGTACAGGAAAAACTGTTTTTT. Using reference TRBV30 and TRBJ1-4 for the parts outside the CDR3, the full variable domain is SQTIHQWPATLVQPVGSPLSLECTVEGTSNPNLYWYRQAAGRGLQLLFYSVGIGQISSEVPQNLSASRPQDRQFILSSKKLLLSDSGFYLCAWSVQEKLFFGSGTQLSVL.

To note about this clone: This sample includes further DNA sequences coding for the same CDR3. The rearrangement links TRBV5-1 to TRBJ2-5, with 7 bases identical to TRBD1. CDR3 size: 15 residues. Per germline, CDR1 SGHRS and CDR2 YFSETQ. Germline trimming cut 4 bases from V and 4 bases from J; bases unmatched to any gene: 10. The CDR3 sequence is CASSPVDRVRETQYF. CDR3 DNA sequence: TGCGCCAGCAGCCCTGTTGACAGGGTGAGAGAGACCCAGTACTTC.

This clone was observed a few times. The CDR3 loop reads CAWTHTNSNYGYTF. The CDR3 DNA is TGTGCCTGGACCCACACGAACTCTAACTATGGCTACACCTTC. V and J are TRBV30 and TRBJ1-2; no firm D call. The germline CDR1 and CDR2 sequences are GTSNPN and SVGIG (reference sequence). The CDR3 covers 14 residues. The ends were cut back, 4 bases at V and 0 bases at J, with 12 bases in the middle.

This clone has more than one count but fewer than ten. The J gene is TRBJ1-3, the V gene TRBV5-1; D gene uncertain. The germline V gene encodes CDR1 SGHRS and CDR2 YFSETQ. The CDR3 consists of 15 residues. V was cut by 0 bases and J by 0 bases, with 7 bases left in between. This CDR3 is CASSLVGSSGNTIYF. CDR3 in DNA: TGCGCCAGCAGCTTGGTGGGGAGCTCTGGAAACACCATATATTTT.

The chain links TRBV2 to TRBJ1-2; 9 bases fit TRBD1. This CDR3 is built from 18 residues. Germline CDR1 and CDR2: SNHLY and FYNNEI. V shed 1 base and J 5 bases; nucleotides not matched to a gene: 14. CDR3 amino acids: CASSEVRGGQGGLYGYTF. The CDR3 bases are TGTGCCAGCAGTGAAGTAAGGGGGGGACAGGGAGGACTATATGGCTACACCTTC.

The chain carries TRBV6-5 and TRBJ1-1; maybe TRBD1 (5 bases). The germline V gene encodes CDR1 MNHEY and CDR2 SVGAGI. This CDR3 is 14 amino acids long. Trimming cost V 6 bases and J 2 bases, with 13 bases left between them. CDR3 DNA: TGTGCCAGCAGCCCCGCCCGGGACAACACTGAAGCTTTCTTT. It is translated as CASSPARDNTEAFF.

The chain joins TRBV19 to TRBJ2-3; no firm D call. Per germline, CDR1 LNHDA and CDR2 SQIVND (reference sequence). The CDR3 is 14 residues long. Trimming removed 7 bases at V and 2 bases at J, with 13 bases between. The CDR3: CASTGRAPTDTQYF. Here the CDR3 DNA reads TGTGCCAGTACAGGCCGGGCCCCCACAGATACGCAGTATTTT.

This clone has just one count. At one end, the junction sequence differs from germline, possibly due to a read error. The chain uses TRBV18 and TRBJ2-1; no clear D. Germline values: CDR1 KGHSH, CDR2 LQKENI. The CDR3 loop spans 13 amino acids. The CDR3 DNA follows: TGTGCCAGCTCAGATAAAGGGTACAGTGAGCAGTTCTTC. Translation gives CASSDKGYSEQFF.

V gene TRBV10-3 combines with J gene TRBJ1-1; D possibly corresponds to TRBD1 (6 bases). The CDR3 sequence is 13 residues long. The V and J ends lost 4 bases and 5 bases respectively, with 11 bases between them. Germline CDR1 reads ENHRY; CDR2 reads SYGVKD. The DNA for the CDR3 is TGTGCCATCAGTGTTGGTCAGGGGACTGAAGCTTTCTTT. This sequence encodes CAISVGQGTEAFF.

The chain has TRBV11-2 and TRBJ2-7; perhaps TRBD1 as D (5 bases). Germline lookup yields CDR1 SGHAT and CDR2 FQNNGV. The CDR3 covers 14 residues. V lost 1 base and J lost 4, with 11 bases in between. In DNA, the CDR3 is TGTGCCAGCAGCTTAGCGTGGGGCCTATACGAGCAGTACTTC. Translated: CASSLAWGLYEQYF.

V usage is TRBV19 and J usage is TRBJ1-1; TRBD1 is a possible D gene (5 bases). Per germline, CDR1 LNHDA and CDR2 SQIVND (reference sequence). Trimming left V 7 bases short and J 4 bases short, with 16 bases between. The CDR3 sequence is 14 residues long. CDR3 DNA sequence: TGTGCCAGTACTCAGCGGTCGGGGGGCACTGAAGCTTTCTTT. Its protein product is CASTQRSGGTEAFF.

The table lists this clone with a few counts. The V call is TRBV10-2, the J call TRBJ1-6; perhaps TRBD1 as D (5 bases). V was cut by 0 bases and J by 10 bases, with 13 bases left in between. This CDR3 spans 15 amino acids. Germline V gives CDR1 WSHSY, CDR2 SAAADI. The CDR3 reads CASSESGQARSPLHF. The CDR3 bases are TGCGCCAGCAGTGAGTCGGGGCAGGCGCGCTCACCCCTCCACTTT.

The V and J genes are TRBV4-1 and TRBJ2-3, with D perhaps matching TRBD1 or TRBD2 (5 bases each). V lost 0 bases to trimming and J lost 7 bases, with 14 bases between them. This CDR3 region has 15 residues. CDR1 and CDR2 from the germline V gene are MGHRA and YSYEKL. For the CDR3, the DNA is TGCGCCAGCAGCCAAGAATCCGGGGCTTCACATACGCAGTATTTT. It yields the protein CASSQESGASHTQYF.

With respect to this clone: This sample includes further DNA sequences coding for the same CDR3. The J gene is TRBJ1-6, the V gene TRBV28; 11 bases agree with TRBD1. Germline lookup yields CDR1 MDHEN and CDR2 SYDVKM. The CDR3 runs 13 residues. With 6 bases clipped from V and 10 bases from J, the junction kept 2 bases outside the gene matches. CDR3 protein: CASRRTGGSPLHF. CDR3 bases: TGTGCCAGCAGGCGGACAGGGGGCTCACCCCTCCACTTT.

The chain recombines TRBV5-6 with TRBJ1-2, with D perhaps matching TRBD1 (6 bases). The V gene lost 7 bases and the J gene lost 8 bases, with 12 bases spanning the gap. Germline loops: CDR1 SGHDT, CDR2 YYEEEE. This CDR3 is 11 amino acids long. The CDR3 DNA is TGTGCCAGCTCTGGGGGCTGGGGCTACACCTTC. This encodes CASSGGWGYTF.

This clone was seen once. The chain is built from TRBV5-5 and TRBJ1-1; D remains unclear. Trimming pared 4 bases from V and 4 bases from J, leaving 14 bases between. Germline CDR1 reads SGHKS; CDR2 reads YYEKEE (reference sequence). The CDR3 loop spans 14 amino acids. CDR3: CASSLGGGGTEAFF. DNA of the CDR3: TGTGCCAGCAGCCTGGGTGGTGGTGGCACTGAAGCTTTCTTT.

This chain links TRBV30 with TRBJ1-3; 10 bases are a match to TRBD1. J gave up 1 base and V 8 bases, and 5 bases lay outside the gene matches. CDR3 length equals 14 residues. The germline V gene has CDR1 GTSNPN and CDR2 SVGIG (reference sequence). CDR3: CAGRQGASGNTIYF. As DNA, the CDR3 is TGTGCCGGTAGACAGGGGGCATCTGGAAACACCATATATTTT.

The genes are TRBV2 and TRBJ2-3, with 7 bases lining up with TRBD1. CDR3 length: 13 residues. V lost 8 bases to trimming and J lost 3 bases; unmatched junction nucleotides: 5. Germline values: CDR1 SNHLY, CDR2 FYNNEI. CDR3 amino acids: CASSGQDTDTQYF. CDR3 DNA: TGTGCCAGCTCTGGACAGGATACAGATACGCAGTATTTT.